This entry lists 20 T cell receptor beta chains sequenced from one sample in a study of OX40 agonist ivuxolimab in advanced cancers. TCRdb's table, derived via immunoSEQ multiplex PCR, lists solely in-frame clones and lacks some. The profile shows tens of thousands of clones, roughly 83% of them singletons. This sample comprised CD4+ or CD8+ T cells sorted from blood, obtained in a trial of the OX40 agonist ivuxolimab. These receptors all come from an adult with an advanced solid tumor such as melanoma, head and neck, liver or kidney cancer.

This chain links TRBV19 with TRBJ2-5, with a tentative D call TRBD2 (6 bases). The V end was cut by 5 bases, the J end by 3 bases, with 19 bases between. Germline CDR1 and CDR2: LNHDA and SQIVND (reference sequence). The CDR3 is 16 residues long. This CDR3 is CASSAIAGIGKETQYF. The CDR3, as DNA: TGTGCCAGTAGTGCGATTGCGGGGATCGGAAAAGAGACCCAGTACTTC.

V and J are TRBV7-6 and TRBJ2-4, with TRBD1 matching 7 bases. CDR3 length equals 17 residues. Germline loops: CDR1 SGHVS, CDR2 FNYEAQ. J lost 2 bases, V lost 1 base, and 8 bases had no gene match. The CDR3, as DNA: TGTGCCAGCAGCTTAGACGACCCGACAGGGACCAAAAACATTCAGTACTTC. This gives the protein CASSLDDPTGTKNIQYF.

The chain carries TRBV4-3 and TRBJ1-2; 7 bases agree with TRBD1. CDR1 and CDR2 (germline): LGHNA, YSLEER. V dropped 4 bases and J dropped 4; count of bases not matched to a gene: 9. This CDR3 has 15 amino acids. CDR3 sequence: CASSRIGQEIYGYTF. CDR3 bases: TGCGCCAGCAGCCGTATAGGACAGGAGATCTATGGCTACACCTTC.

The table lists this clone with a few counts. This chain connects TRBV5-1 to TRBJ2-3; the D gene is possibly TRBD2 (5 bases). Germline assignment: CDR1 SGHRS and CDR2 YFSETQ. The V and J ends lost 0 bases and 6 bases respectively, with 23 bases between them. The CDR3 contains 18 residues. CDR3 nucleotides: TGCGCCAGCAGCTTGGCGGGGATCGGGCCCACCGCACAGGATACGCAGTATTTT. It codes for CASSLAGIGPTAQDTQYF.

This clone was detected only once. The V call is TRBV28, the J call TRBJ2-1; D uncertain. V was pared by 3 bases and J by 9 bases, with 12 bases between. The germline V gene encodes CDR1 MDHEN and CDR2 SYDVKM. CDR3 length: 13 residues. CDR3 nucleotide sequence: TGTGCCAGCAGTTTCCCCACCCCGGGTGAGCAGTTCTTC. Protein sequence: CASSFPTPGEQFF.

The chain joins TRBV29-1 to TRBJ2-5, with a tentative D call TRBD2 (5 bases). Germline V gene sequence: CDR1 SQVTM, CDR2 ANQGSEA. V lost 4 bases, J lost 5 bases, and 8 bases lay in between. This CDR3 contains 11 residues. CDR3 DNA: TGCAGCGTTGTGCGCGGGGAGACCCAGTACTTC. Translated: CSVVRGETQYF.

This clone was detected a few times. V usage is TRBV5-1 and J usage is TRBJ2-7; D is unclear. This CDR3 contains 14 residues. V lost 2 bases, J lost 0 bases, and 9 bases lay in between. The germline CDR1 and CDR2 sequences are SGHRS and YFSETQ. The CDR3 sequence: CASSLVLSSYEQYF. CDR3 nucleotide sequence: TGCGCCAGCAGCTTAGTGTTAAGCTCCTACGAGCAGTACTTC.

The chain carries TRBV6-5 and TRBJ1-2, with TRBD1 matching over 9 bases. V dropped 6 bases and J dropped 7; count of bases not matched to a gene: 3. The CDR3 extends over 12 amino acids. The germline CDR1 and CDR2 sequences are MNHEY and SVGAGI. The CDR3 region has the DNA TGTGCCAGCAGCCGGACAGGGGCTGGCTACACCTTC. Translated: CASSRTGAGYTF.

The CDR3 region has the DNA TGTGCCAGCAGTCCCCTTGGCTACGAGCAGTACTTC. This encodes CASSPLGYEQYF. The chain has TRBV6-6 and TRBJ2-7; D gene unclear. This CDR3 region has 12 residues. V was cut by 5 bases and J by 3 bases, with 8 bases left in between. Germline V gene lookup returns CDR1 MNHNY and CDR2 SVGAGI (reference sequence).

The chain employs TRBV19 and TRBJ2-1; the match to TRBD2 covers 12 bases. Trimming at V came to 7 bases and at J to 7 bases, leaving 14 bases not matched to a gene. The CDR3 length is 17 residues. The germline CDR1 and CDR2 sequences are LNHDA and SQIVND (reference sequence). The CDR3 nucleotides read TGTGCCAGTAAGGCAACCGGGACTAGCGGGCCATGGAATGAGCAGTTCTTC. Residues: CASKATGTSGPWNEQFF.

This chain uses TRBV11-3 with TRBJ2-1, with 13 nucleotides matching TRBD2. This CDR3 region has 17 residues. The V segment lost 5 bases and the J segment 0 bases; nucleotides outside the gene matches: 4. Germline V gene sequence: CDR1 SGHNT, CDR2 YENEEA. CDR3 region: CASSQTSGRASYNEQFF. CDR3 sequence (DNA): TGTGCCAGCAGCCAAACTAGCGGGAGGGCCTCCTACAATGAGCAGTTCTTC.

V is TRBV28 and J is TRBJ2-2; D is uncertain. The length of the CDR3 is 14 residues. From germline, CDR1 is MDHEN and CDR2 SYDVKM. V lost 10 bases and J lost 3, with 15 bases in between. CDR3 DNA sequence: TGTGCCACCAGGTCCCAGCTGGACACCGGGGAGCTGTTTTTT. It codes for CATRSQLDTGELFF.

This clone was counted a few times. V gene TRBV19 combines with J gene TRBJ1-3, with D unclear. CDR1 and CDR2 (germline): LNHDA, SQIVND (reference sequence). This CDR3 is built from 16 residues. V dropped 7 bases and J dropped 0 bases, with 16 bases sitting between them. The CDR3 bases are TGTGCCAGTACTTCCGGGATTCTGAACTCTGGAAACACCATATATTTT. Protein sequence: CASTSGILNSGNTIYF.

This chain uses TRBV5-6 with TRBJ2-2; 9 nucleotides match TRBD1. This CDR3 spans 15 amino acids. The J segment lost 4 bases and the V segment lost 4 bases, leaving 5 bases of the junction unmatched. CDR1 SGHDT and CDR2 YYEEEE come from the germline V gene. CDR3 protein: CASSPGTGLTGELFF. The CDR3, as DNA: TGTGCCAGCAGCCCCGGGACAGGGCTCACCGGGGAGCTGTTTTTT. Full variable domain (missing parts from reference TRBV5-6 and TRBJ2-2): DAGVTQSPTHLIKTRGQQVTLRCSPKSGHDTVSWYQQALGQGPQFIFQYYEEEERQRGNFPDRFSGHQFPNYSSELNVNALLLGDSALYLCASSPGTGLTGELFFGEGSRLTVL.

This sequence joins TRBV5-1 and TRBJ2-3, with 9 bases lining up with TRBD1. J gave up 0 bases and V 0 bases, and 2 bases lay outside the gene matches. This CDR3 has 16 amino acids. Germline loops: CDR1 SGHRS, CDR2 YFSETQ. CDR3 sequence: CASSLGDRASTDTQYF. CDR3 nucleotide sequence: TGCGCCAGCAGCTTGGGGGACAGGGCTAGCACAGATACGCAGTATTTT.

J is TRBJ2-3 and V is TRBV29-1, with 8 bases aligning to TRBD2. This CDR3 has 14 amino acids. V was pared by 6 bases and J by 4 bases, with 9 bases of the junction left unmatched. CDR1 SQVTM and CDR2 ANQGSEA come from the germline V gene. As DNA, the CDR3 is TGCAGCGTAAAAGCGGGAGTAGGGTCAGATACGCAGTATTTT. Translated, it gives CSVKAGVGSDTQYF.

This rearrangement joins TRBV9 to TRBJ2-7; D may correspond to TRBD1 or TRBD2 (5 bases each). The germline V gene has CDR1 SGDLS and CDR2 YYNGEE. Trimming removed 4 bases at V and 2 bases at J, with 16 bases between. CDR3 size: 15 residues. This chain's CDR3 is CASSPDLGVTYEQYF. CDR3 DNA sequence: TGTGCCAGCAGCCCGGACCTGGGGGTTACCTACGAGCAGTACTTC. The variable domain in full, with the rest retrieved from reference TRBV9 and TRBJ2-7, is DSGVTQTPKHLITATGQRVTLRCSPRSGDLSVYWYQQSLDQGLQFLIQYYNGEERAKGNILERFSAQQFPDLHSELNLSSLELGDSALYFCASSPDLGVTYEQYFGPGTRLTVT.

In the case of this clone: Additional DNA sequences in this sample encode the identical CDR3. Written as DNA, the CDR3 is TGTGCCTGGAGTGTGGATTCCCAAGAGACCCAGTACTTC. Translated, it gives CAWSVDSQETQYF. The rearrangement uses TRBV30 and TRBJ2-5; D ambiguous. The CDR3 has 13 amino acids. Germline loops: CDR1 GTSNPN, CDR2 SVGIG (reference sequence). Trimming cost V 0 bases and J 1 base, with 6 bases left between them.

The rearrangement uses TRBV6-5 and TRBJ1-2; the D gene is possibly TRBD1 (6 bases). Germline V gives CDR1 MNHEY, CDR2 SVGAGI. Trimming cost V 6 bases and J 2 bases, with 10 bases left between them. The CDR3 is made up of 13 amino acids. The CDR3 DNA reads as TGTGCCAGCAGACCCGGACAGAACTATGGCTACACCTTC. Encoded protein: CASRPGQNYGYTF.

The J gene is TRBJ1-5, the V gene TRBV28; TRBD1 is a possible D gene (5 bases). The V end was cut by 8 bases, the J end by 6 bases, with 11 bases between. CDR3 length: 12 residues. Germline V gene data show CDR1 as MDHEN and CDR2 as SYDVKM. CDR3 coding DNA: TGTGCCAGCCGTGGGGGAGGTCAGCCCCAGCATTTT. Protein product: CASRGGGQPQHF.